The entry below gives a single T cell receptor beta chain sequence along with its context. Its target antigen remains unknown. Base qualities were left out, and no much larger clone turns up one base away. The library was obtained by the immunoSEQ multiplex PCR assay. In TCRdb, the immuneACCESS table is reduced to in-frame sequences with V and J assigned. These tables do not hold every clone; where another copy was compared, an unresolved V gene accounts for under half, and the others remain unexplained. The sample has hundreds of thousands of clones on record, approximately 87% of them singletons. About 0.01% of the sample belongs to the ten largest clones. This entry belongs to a study of shared T cell receptors in the human thymus (dated by TCRdb to 2020 to 2023). For the wider study: The study examined how self-reactive, shared T-cell receptor alpha chains are generated in the human thymus.

In the germline V gene, CDR1 corresponds to SGHRS and CDR2 to YFSETQ. Deletion took 0 bases off V and 1 base off J, with a span of 11 bases between the germline ends. Its CDR3 holds 17 amino acids, cysteine through phenylalanine. Solely the CDR3 DNA is kept, with 51 bases framed from the first base. These same records also appear under a second study, on human thymus T cells. The second paper further reports: In Finland, the donors were immunologically healthy infants who were having open corrective cardiac surgery for congenital heart defects. Thymus tissue was obtained as surgical resects removed during corrective cardiac surgery. V and J gene segment usage appeared biased in both thymic and peripheral blood repertoires. According to the related research, thymic TCR repertoires were highly overlapping among unrelated individuals. The study used seven to nine infant thymus samples plus four related peripheral blood samples to characterize TCR alpha and beta repertoires. Donor ages ranged from about 7 to 244 days, and the cohort comprised six male and a couple of female infants. After being mechanically released from the tissue, thymocytes were kept at -70 degrees C in pellets of roughly 10-30 million cells. Genomic DNA was extracted from frozen cell pellets with a QIAsymphony instrument. The immunoSEQ multiplex PCR assay was used to amplify the TCRB and TCRAD loci from a standardized amount of quality-controlled genomic DNA. The V(D)J region was spanned by amplicons of a length sufficient to cover the CDR3 and to identify V and J genes. The commercial immunoSEQ service was used to sequence amplicons on an Illumina platform. Primer bias and sequencing errors were corrected using previously described methods, and TCRAD and TCRB definitions followed the IMGT database. Analysis of the repertoires was done with immunoSEQ Analyzer 3.0 and VDJTools and included basic statistics, V/J segment usage, diversity estimates, rarefaction and pairwise overlap. To estimate diversity, the Chao1, ChaoE, Efron-Thisted, Shannon and inverse Simpson indices were applied, and diversity was also estimated on datasets down-sampled to the smallest sample. Repertoire overlap was determined by strict matching of CDR3 nucleotide sequence, V gene and J gene, and Jaccard-based multidimensional scaling clustering was applied. On average, thymus samples yielded approximately 780,000 unique TCRB clonotypes, whereas blood samples yielded some 85,000.

The chain was built from TRBV5-1 and TRBJ2-6, and TRBD1 may be the D gene, going by 6 matching bases. Sequencing was done on a sample of thymocytes. This TCR was recovered from a boy less than two years old with a congenital heart defect. Donor details come from another sample of the same person, matched by shared clones. DNA sequence: TGCGCCAGCAGCTTGGCCAAGGGGGTTTCTGGGGCCAACGTCCTGACTTTC. Its protein is CASSLAKGVSGANVLTF.